This T cell receptor beta chain was sequenced for a study of CD8+ T cells in alopecia areata. This CDR3 has 13 residues. Germline V gene sequence: CDR1 ENHRY, CDR2 SYGVKD. The V end lost 4 bases, the J end lost 6 bases, and 7 bases lay between the germline ends. Following RNA extraction, reverse transcription yielded cDNA that acted as the sequencing template. Assay used: immunoSEQ multiplex PCR; TCRdb lists only in-frame clones, some missing. The table records about 130,000 clones, roughly 64% of them present only once. This clone has only one observation. This chain links TRBV10-3 with TRBJ1-6, with D perhaps matching TRBD1 (5 bases). Here the sequenced sample was CD4+ T cells sorted from blood, taken at week 0. This clonotype was obtained from a human donor with alopecia areata. The CDR3 DNA follows: TGTGCCATCAGTGGGGGCATTAATTCACCCCTCCACTTT. It is translated as CAISGGINSPLHF.